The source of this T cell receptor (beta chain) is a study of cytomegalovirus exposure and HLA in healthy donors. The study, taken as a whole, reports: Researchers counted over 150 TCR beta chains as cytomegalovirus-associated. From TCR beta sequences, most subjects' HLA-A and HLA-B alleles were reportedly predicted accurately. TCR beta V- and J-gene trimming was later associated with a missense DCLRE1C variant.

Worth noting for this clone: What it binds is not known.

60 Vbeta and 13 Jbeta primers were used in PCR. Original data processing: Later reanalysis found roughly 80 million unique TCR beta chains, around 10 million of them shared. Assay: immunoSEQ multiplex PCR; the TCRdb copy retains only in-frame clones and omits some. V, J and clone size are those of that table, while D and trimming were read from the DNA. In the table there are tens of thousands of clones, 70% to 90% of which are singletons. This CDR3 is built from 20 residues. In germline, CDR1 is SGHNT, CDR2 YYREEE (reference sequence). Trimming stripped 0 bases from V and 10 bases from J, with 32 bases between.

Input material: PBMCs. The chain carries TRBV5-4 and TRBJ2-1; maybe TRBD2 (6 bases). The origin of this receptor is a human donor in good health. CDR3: CASSLGSGDDRLLASREQFF. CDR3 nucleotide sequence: TGTGCCAGCAGCTTGGGTTCGGGGGATGACCGTCTCTTAGCTTCTCGGGAGCAGTTCTTC.